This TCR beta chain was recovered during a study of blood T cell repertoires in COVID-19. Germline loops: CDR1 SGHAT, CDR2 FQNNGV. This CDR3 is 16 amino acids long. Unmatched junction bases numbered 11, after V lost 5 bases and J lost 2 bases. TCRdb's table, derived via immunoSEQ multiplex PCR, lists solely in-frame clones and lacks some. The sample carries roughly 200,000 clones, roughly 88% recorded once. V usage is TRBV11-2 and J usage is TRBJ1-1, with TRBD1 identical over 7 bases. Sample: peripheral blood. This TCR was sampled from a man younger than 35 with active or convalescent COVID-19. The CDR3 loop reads CASSTTGVVGNTEAFF. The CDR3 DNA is TGTGCCAGCAGCACCACAGGGGTGGTAGGAAACACTGAAGCTTTCTTT.